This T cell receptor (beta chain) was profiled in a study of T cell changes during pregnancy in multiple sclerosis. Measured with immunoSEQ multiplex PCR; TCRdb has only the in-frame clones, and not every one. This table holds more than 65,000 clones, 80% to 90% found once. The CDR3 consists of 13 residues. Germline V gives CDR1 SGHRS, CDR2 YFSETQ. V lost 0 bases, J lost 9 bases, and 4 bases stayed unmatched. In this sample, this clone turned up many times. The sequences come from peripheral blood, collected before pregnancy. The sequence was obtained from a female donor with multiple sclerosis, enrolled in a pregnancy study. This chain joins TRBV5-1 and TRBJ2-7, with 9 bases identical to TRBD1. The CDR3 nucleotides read TGCGCCAGCAGCTTGGGGACAGGGGAGGTGCAGTACTTC. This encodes CASSLGTGEVQYF.